Below, one T cell receptor beta chain is given with its context. Its specificity is unknown. TCRdb keeps only in-frame clones here, not all; method: immunoSEQ multiplex PCR. The profile shows about 330,000 clones, 75% to 90% of them singletons. This entry belongs to a study of cytomegalovirus exposure and HLA in healthy donors. Study-level results: In vitro experiments confirmed that a few CMV-associated chains were specific for CMV antigens. There were 150 to 200 TCR beta chains listed as cytomegalovirus-associated.

V dropped 4 bases and J dropped 3; count of bases not matched to a gene: 4. The V gene's germline CDR1 is SGHNT and CDR2 YYREEE (reference sequence). The CDR3 runs 15 residues. Sample: PBMCs. V gene TRBV5-4 combines with J gene TRBJ2-2, with 9 bases aligning to TRBD1. This TCR came from a woman in her late teens or twenties in good health and CMV-seronegative. DNA of the CDR3: TGTGCCAGCAGCAGGGGACAGGGATACACCGGGGAGCTGTTTTTT. Amino acid sequence: CASSRGQGYTGELFF.